The present entry profiles one T cell receptor (beta chain) with its context. Its antigen is not known. It was 5'RACE with constant-segment primers that produced the TCR alpha and TCR beta cDNA libraries, which carried sample barcodes and UMIs. TCRdb re-derived calls from the 5' RACE reads in MiXCR, one entry per CDR3 protein. The data contain 300,000 to 350,000 distinct CDR3 sequences, 13% of them singletons. The data stem from a study of T-cell memory formation after mild COVID-19. Study-wide background: The two donors had largely donor-specific TCR clusters.

Study-level results: Pre-infection memory contained some responding clones, which suggested that cross-reactive memory had joined. Nothing showed for sure that second-wave clones peaking on day 37 were SARS-CoV-2 specific.

This receptor was identified in a man between 18 and 29 years old who had mild COVID-19 (a few samples of this study predate the infection). Cell type and time point are not known. Sequencing was carried out using PBMCs or a T cell subset sorted from them (not recorded which).

CDR3 amino acids: CASSLIQGEGDTQYF. The CDR3 DNA reads as TGCGCCAGCAGCTTGATACAGGGGGAGGGAGATACGCAGTATTTT. The rearrangement joins TRBV5-1 to TRBJ2-3, with a weak D call TRBD1 (8 bases). CDR1 SGHRS and CDR2 YFSETQ come from the germline V gene. Trimming left V 1 base short and J 5 bases short, with 14 bases between. The CDR3 covers 15 residues.